A single sample is the source of the 15 T cell receptor beta chains below, sequenced in a study of a mutant IDH1 vaccine in newly diagnosed glioma (dated by TCRdb to the early 2020s). Interpreted using the paper, the time point label stands for: week 23, last vaccination. Each vaccine dose, consisting of 300 ug of a 20-mer mutant IDH1 peptide in Montanide, was administered subcutaneously with topical imiquimod. Libraries were built with the immunoSEQ multiplex PCR assay. Sourced from immuneACCESS, this table was stored by TCRdb with only in-frame sequences that have V and J called. A share of the clones is absent; for the studies checked, an unresolved V gene accounts for under half, and the remainder has no known explanation. The sample table holds about 55,000 clones, of which about four fifths were seen once. The top ten clonotypes cover 5% to 7.5% of the sample. These receptors are not linked to any known antigen.

The sequences come from PBMCs, collected from a glioma patient whose treatment included an IDH1 peptide vaccine. These receptor sequences come from a man in his forties with glioma.

This sequence joins TRBV19 and TRBJ1-5, with TRBD1 matching over 8 bases. CDR3 length: 16 residues. J was trimmed by 0 bases and V by 5 bases; bases with no gene match: 6. The germline gives CDR1 LNHDA, CDR2 SQIVND (reference sequence). DNA of the CDR3: TGTGCCAGTAGTGACAGGGGCACCTATAGCAATCAGCCCCAGCATTTT. This codes for CASSDRGTYSNQPQHF.

The chain couples TRBV4-2 to TRBJ2-5, with TRBD2 matching over 13 bases. V trimming: 3 bases; J trimming: 3 bases; junction bases outside the gene matches: 4. Germline CDR1 is LGHNA and CDR2 is YNFKEQ. The CDR3 totals 16 residues. The DNA of the CDR3 is TGTGCCAGCAGCCACTCGGGACTAGCGGGGAAAGAGACCCAGTACTTC. It codes for CASSHSGLAGKETQYF.

This clone was counted once. V is TRBV6-6 and J is TRBJ1-1; D is ambiguous. CDR1 is MNHNY and CDR2 is SVGAGI in the germline V gene (reference sequence). Trimming left V 7 bases short and J 1 base short, with 4 bases between. The CDR3 sequence is 11 residues long. The CDR3 region is CASMWNTEAFF. For the CDR3, the DNA is TGTGCCAGCATGTGGAACACTGAAGCTTTCTTT.

V gene TRBV5-8 combines with J gene TRBJ2-7, with D perhaps TRBD1 (6 bases). CDR1 is SGHTS and CDR2 is YDEGEE in the germline V gene. V gave up 10 bases and J gave up 3 bases, with 20 bases separating them. The CDR3 sequence is 14 residues long. CDR3 sequence reads: CAANPGQAIYEQYF. The CDR3 region has the DNA TGTGCCGCAAATCCGGGACAAGCTATCTACGAGCAGTACTTC.

The rearrangement joins TRBV18 to TRBJ1-4; D ambiguous. Germline V gene lookup returns CDR1 KGHSH and CDR2 LQKENI. The CDR3 loop spans 15 amino acids. V was pared by 2 bases and J by 4 bases, with 11 bases between. For the CDR3, the DNA is TGTGCCAGCTCACCAAACGAAGGGTTTAATGAAAAACTGTTTTTT. This sequence encodes CASSPNEGFNEKLFF.

The gene calls are TRBV4-1 and TRBJ1-3, with D unclear. V was cut by 3 bases and J by 0 bases, with 9 bases left in between. CDR1 is MGHRA and CDR2 is YSYEKL in the germline V gene. The CDR3 is made up of 15 amino acids. The CDR3 coding sequence is TGCGCCAGCAGCCATCGGATCGGCTCTGGAAACACCATATATTTT. Protein sequence: CASSHRIGSGNTIYF.

The chain combines TRBV9 with TRBJ2-2; 9 nucleotides agree with TRBD1. Germline assignment: CDR1 SGDLS and CDR2 YYNGEE. This CDR3 spans 16 amino acids. After removal of 4 bases from V and 7 bases from J, the junction contained 11 bases not matched to a gene. For the CDR3, the DNA is TGTGCCAGCAGCCCAACCGGGACAGGGTGGGGCGGGGAGCTGTTTTTT. It specifies CASSPTGTGWGGELFF.

This rearrangement joins TRBV10-3 to TRBJ1-2, with no clear D. Trimming removed 3 bases from V and 2 bases from J, with 7 bases in between. The germline V gene has CDR1 ENHRY and CDR2 SYGVKD. The CDR3 runs to 13 residues. The CDR3, as DNA: TGTGCCATCAGTGAAGAGGGCAACTATGGCTACACCTTC. Protein product: CAISEEGNYGYTF.

There are a few counts of this clone. V is TRBV11-2 and J is TRBJ2-2; tentatively, D is TRBD2 (5 bases). V shed 5 bases and J shed 0 bases, with 19 bases lying between them. CDR3 length: 18 residues. Per germline, CDR1 SGHAT and CDR2 FQNNGV. For the CDR3, the DNA is TGTGCCAGCAGCCTAGGCGGGTTCGACTCCGCGAACACCGGGGAGCTGTTTTTT. Amino acid sequence: CASSLGGFDSANTGELFF.

The chain carries TRBV6-1 and TRBJ2-7; perhaps TRBD2 as D (6 bases). CDR1 MNHNS and CDR2 SASEGT come from the germline V gene. The CDR3 totals 13 residues. Trimming removed 8 bases at V and 6 bases at J, with 17 bases between. The CDR3 DNA reads as TGTGCCAGCCTCACTAGCTACAAAGGCGAGCAGTACTTC. Translating it yields CASLTSYKGEQYF.

V is TRBV14 and J is TRBJ2-5; 9 positions agree with TRBD1. V lost 3 bases to trimming and J lost 4 bases; unmatched junction nucleotides: 9. The CDR3 is 16 amino acids. Germline CDR1 is SGHDN and CDR2 is FVKESK. The CDR3 coding sequence is TGTGCCAGCAGCCAGACGTACAGGGGGCGCCGAGAGACCCAGTACTTC. This translates into CASSQTYRGRRETQYF.

The CDR3 DNA sequence: TGTGCCAGTACAGCGGACAATGAGCAGTTCTTC. Translating it yields CASTADNEQFF. The chain carries TRBV19 and TRBJ2-1, with a weak D call TRBD2 (5 bases). Germline assignment: CDR1 LNHDA and CDR2 SQIVND (reference sequence). V was trimmed by 7 bases and J by 5 bases, leaving 6 bases between them. The CDR3 totals 11 residues. Variable domain in full (rest from reference TRBV19 and TRBJ2-1): DGGITQSPKYLFRKEGQNVTLSCEQNLNHDAMYWYRQDPGQGLRLIYYSQIVNDFQKGDIAEGYSVSREKKESFPLTVTSAQKNPTAFYLCASTADNEQFFGPGTRLTVL.

The genes are TRBV10-3 and TRBJ2-7; TRBD1 aligns across 12 bases. Germline V lookup: CDR1 ENHRY, CDR2 SYGVKD. With V trimmed by 3 bases and J by 4 bases, 7 bases remained unmatched. This CDR3 contains 16 residues. The CDR3, as DNA: TGTGCCATCAGTGACCCCGGGACAGGGGGCTCATACGAGCAGTACTTC. Translation gives CAISDPGTGGSYEQYF.

The CDR3 DNA sequence: TGTGCCACCCGGGGGCCTTATAGCAATCAGCCCCAGCATTTT. This translates into CATRGPYSNQPQHF. The genes are TRBV15 and TRBJ1-5; D might be TRBD1 (6 bases). Trimming removed 8 bases from V and 0 bases from J, with 11 bases in between. The CDR3 is 14 amino acids. Germline V CDR1 and CDR2: LNHNV, YYDKDF (reference sequence).

This clone occurred once. The V and J genes are TRBV7-9 and TRBJ1-2; unclear D gene. Per the germline V gene, CDR1 is SEHNR and CDR2 is FQNEAQ (reference sequence). V shed 5 bases and J shed 7 bases, with 8 bases lying between them. The CDR3 is 11 amino acids. The CDR3 bases are TGTGCCAGCAGCCCGGGCCTTGGCTACACCTTC. As protein: CASSPGLGYTF.